The entry below describes one T cell receptor beta chain. Its specificity is not known. The data stem from a study of cytomegalovirus exposure and HLA in healthy donors. Study findings and constraints: Rare TCR sequences predominated, though certain public TCRs were found in many donors. Accounts indicate the classifier identified cytomegalovirus status with strong specificity and sensitivity. Among TCR beta chains, those listed as cytomegalovirus-associated numbered over 150.

Repertoires were generated with immunoSEQ multiplex PCR, while TCRdb's copy carries only in-frame clones and drops some. This sample has over 65,000 clones, with less than 95% found just once. Deletions cut 5 bases from V and 0 bases from J, with 12 bases between. Germline-derived CDR1 and CDR2 are SGHTA and FQGNSA. There are 15 residues in the CDR3. Sequencing was done on a sample of PBMCs. This TCR was recovered from a woman aged 18 to 35 in good health and CMV-seropositive. The chain links TRBV7-2 to TRBJ2-3; a possible D gene is TRBD1 (5 bases). This CDR3 reads CASSNRQTSTDTQYF. CDR3 coding DNA: TGTGCCAGCAGCAATCGACAGACTAGCACAGATACGCAGTATTTT.